This entry lists 6 T cell receptor beta chains sequenced from one sample in a study of blood T cell repertoires in COVID-19. TCRdb's copy holds only in-frame clones and misses some; the assay was immunoSEQ multiplex PCR. This sample has some 74,000 clones; around four fifths occur once, and the top ten carry roughly 20%. Sequenced: peripheral blood. These receptors were taken from an elderly woman with acute or convalescent COVID-19.

This sequence joins TRBV7-9 and TRBJ2-7, with TRBD2 matching 8 bases. V lost 5 bases, J lost 0 bases, and 6 bases stayed unmatched. The CDR3 has 15 amino acids. Germline assignment: CDR1 SEHNR and CDR2 FQNEAQ (reference sequence). The chain's CDR3 is CASSIGAGASYEQYF. CDR3 sequence (DNA): TGTGCCAGCAGCATCGGAGCGGGAGCCTCCTACGAGCAGTACTTC.

This clone has a single count. The chain uses TRBV7-9 and TRBJ1-5; D is ambiguous. The V gene lost 5 bases and the J gene lost 5 bases, with 10 bases spanning the gap. CDR3 length equals 13 residues. Germline V gene sequence: CDR1 SEHNR, CDR2 FQNEAQ (reference sequence). CDR3 bases: TGTGCCAGCAGCATCGGAGGCGATCAGCCCCAGCATTTT. Translated, it gives CASSIGGDQPQHF.

This clone occurred a few times. The genes are TRBV18 and TRBJ2-7; a possible D gene is TRBD1 (6 bases). Germline V gene data show CDR1 as KGHSH and CDR2 as LQKENI. Trimming stripped 1 base from V and 0 bases from J, with 10 bases between. The CDR3 has 15 amino acids. CDR3 protein: CASSPRSGVSYEQYF. For the CDR3, the DNA is TGTGCCAGCTCACCACGCTCAGGGGTCTCCTACGAGCAGTACTTC.

This sequence joins TRBV28 and TRBJ1-1; a possible D gene is TRBD1 (5 bases). Per germline, CDR1 MDHEN and CDR2 SYDVKM. The CDR3 has 14 residues. V was trimmed by 3 bases and J by 5 bases, leaving 13 bases between them. The CDR3 loop is CASSLSQGITEAFF. CDR3 coding DNA: TGTGCCAGCAGTTTGTCGCAGGGAATTACTGAAGCTTTCTTT.

The CDR3 DNA reads TGTGCCAGCAGCTTTGGCGGGGGGCGGGAGACCCAGTACTTC. Amino acid sequence: CASSFGGGRETQYF. V usage is TRBV7-2 and J usage is TRBJ2-5; 8 bases map to TRBD2. V dropped 3 bases and J dropped 5; count of bases not matched to a gene: 5. The CDR3 is 14 residues long. The germline gives CDR1 SGHTA, CDR2 FQGNSA. Full variable domain (missing parts from reference TRBV7-2 and TRBJ2-5): GAGVSQSPSNKVTEKGKDVELRCDPISGHTALYWYRQSLGQGLEFLIYFQGNSAPDKSGLPSDRFSAERTGGSVSTLTIQRTQQEDSAVYLCASSFGGGRETQYFGPGTRLLVL.

This sequence joins TRBV7-2 and TRBJ2-2, with TRBD2 as a possible D gene (6 bases). The germline gives CDR1 SGHTA, CDR2 FQGNSA. CDR3 length: 18 residues. V dropped 2 bases and J dropped 0 bases, with 16 bases sitting between them. The CDR3 DNA reads as TGTGCCAGCAGCTTAAGTAGGACTACGTCTACGAACACCGGGGAGCTGTTTTTT. It encodes CASSLSRTTSTNTGELFF.